This TCR beta chain was obtained from a study of yellow fever vaccine responses in identical twins. Overall study findings and caveats: Each twin's T cell response to the vaccine was reported to look partly convergent and partly personalized.

TCRdb re-analysed the RT-PCR reads in MiXCR, keeping a single row per CDR3 protein. The data show about 3,500 distinct CDR3 sequences, 85% to 90% seen once. Turning to this clonotype: Its antigen is not identified.

Germline assignment: CDR1 LGHNA and CDR2 YSLEER. J gave up 5 bases and V 2 bases, and 10 bases lay outside the gene matches. The CDR3 is made up of 17 amino acids. The sample here was T cells from blood (PBMCs), unsorted or a sorted subset (not recorded which), taken before or after yellow fever vaccination (not recorded which). The V gene is TRBV4-3, the J gene TRBJ2-5; TRBD1 aligns across 11 bases. This sequence originates from a woman younger than 35 who received the yellow fever vaccine. In nucleotides, the CDR3 is TGCGCCAGCAGCCAACAGCCGGGACAGGGGGGGCGGGAGACCCAGTACTTC. The encoded protein is CASSQQPGQGGRETQYF.